The 5 T cell receptor beta chains in this list originate from one sample, sequenced in a study of blood T cells in healthy people across ages. A second PCR, run for about 7 to 11 cycles, used a sample-barcoded 5' primer plus a J-beta primer mix. TCRdb re-called the 5' RACE reads through MiXCR, storing one row per CDR3 protein. The data contain hundreds of thousands of distinct CDR3 sequences, 55% to 75% of them singletons. The specimen sequenced was blood. The receptor set was obtained from a man aged 25-45 years in good health.

J is TRBJ2-2 and V is TRBV3-1; D call uncertain. The V end lost 0 bases, the J end lost 7 bases, and 6 bases lay between the germline ends. Germline CDR1 LGHDT, CDR2 YNNKEL (reference sequence). CDR3 length: 13 amino acids. CDR3 loop: CASSQDDIGELFF. CDR3 in DNA: TGTGCCAGCAGCCAAGATGATATCGGGGAGCTGTTTTTT.

This clonotype was found a few times. The V call is TRBV20-1, the J call TRBJ2-7; TRBD2 is a possible D gene (6 bases). The V end lost 6 bases, the J end lost 2 bases, and 26 bases lay between the germline ends. CDR3 length: 17 residues. The germline CDR1 and CDR2 sequences are DFQATT and SNEGSKA (reference sequence). CDR3 region: CSAQKQKTASETYEQYF. Here the CDR3 DNA reads TGCAGTGCCCAAAAACAAAAGACGGCTAGCGAAACCTACGAGCAGTACTTC.

The chain is built from TRBV13 and TRBJ2-5, with D possibly being TRBD2 (6 bases). CDR1 PRHDT and CDR2 FYEKMQ come from the germline V gene (reference sequence). Between the trimmed V and J ends, which lost 7 bases and 3 bases, there was a span of 15 bases. The CDR3 length is 14 residues. The CDR3 DNA sequence: TGTGCCAGCACCGGACCGGGGGACGAAGAGACCCAGTACTTC. Its translation: CASTGPGDEETQYF.

The V gene is TRBV25-1, the J gene TRBJ2-3; 10 nucleotides align to TRBD2. Looked up from germline, CDR1 is MGHDK and CDR2 is SYGVNS. The CDR3 is 16 residues long. The ends lost 5 bases at V and 5 bases at J; junction bases unmatched: 10. The CDR3 sequence is CASSQPLAGAGDTQYF. The CDR3 DNA follows: TGTGCCAGCAGTCAGCCGCTAGCGGGAGCTGGAGATACGCAGTATTTT.

The chain couples TRBV7-2 to TRBJ2-5; TRBD2 matches 8 bases. Germline V gene lookup returns CDR1 SGHTA and CDR2 FQGNSA. Losses at the gene ends were 1 base for V and 2 bases for J; bases not matched to a gene: 6. The CDR3 totals 16 residues. CDR3 bases: TGTGCCAGCAGCTTAGAACCGGGAGGGGGGCAAGAGACCCAGTACTTC. It translates to CASSLEPGGGQETQYF.